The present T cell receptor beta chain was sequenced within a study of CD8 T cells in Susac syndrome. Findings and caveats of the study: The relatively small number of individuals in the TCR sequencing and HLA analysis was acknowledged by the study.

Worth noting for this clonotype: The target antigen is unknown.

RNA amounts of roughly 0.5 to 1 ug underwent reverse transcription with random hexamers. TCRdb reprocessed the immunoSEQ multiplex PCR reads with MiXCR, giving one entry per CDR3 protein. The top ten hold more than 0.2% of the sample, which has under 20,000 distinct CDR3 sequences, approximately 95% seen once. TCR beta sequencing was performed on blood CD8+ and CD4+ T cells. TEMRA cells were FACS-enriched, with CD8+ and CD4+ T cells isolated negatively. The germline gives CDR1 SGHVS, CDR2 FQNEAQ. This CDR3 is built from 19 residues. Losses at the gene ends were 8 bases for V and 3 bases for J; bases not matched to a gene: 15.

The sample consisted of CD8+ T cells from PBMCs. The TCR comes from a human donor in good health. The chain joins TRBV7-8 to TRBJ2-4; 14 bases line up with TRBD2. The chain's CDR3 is CASSGGTSGSSWVKNIQYF. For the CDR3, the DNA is TGTGCCAGCTCAGGGGGGACTAGCGGGAGTTCTTGGGTCAAAAACATTCAGTACTTC. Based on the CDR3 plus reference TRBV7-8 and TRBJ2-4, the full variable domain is GAGVSQSPRYKVAKRGQDVALRCDPISGHVSLFWYQQALGQGPEFLTYFQNEAQLDKSGLPSDRFFAERPEGSVSTLKIQRTQQEDSAVYLCASSGGTSGSSWVKNIQYFGAGTRLSVL.